The text below deals with one TCR beta chain. Its antigen remains unidentified. Produced via immunoSEQ multiplex PCR; TCRdb's table is partial and in-frame only. The sample has 35,000 to 45,000 clones, 85% to 95% seen once. This record belongs to a study of T cell clonotyping in hematopoietic cell transplantation. Turning to the study itself: Cytoreduction preceded collection of pretransplant recipient samples.

The germline CDR1 and CDR2 sequences are SGHRS and YFSETQ. The CDR3 has 11 residues. V dropped 7 bases and J dropped 8 bases, with 13 bases sitting between them. Findings and limits, study-wide: Broader posttransplant TCR repertoire diversity was predicted by graft donor and pretransplant recipient Inverse Simpson Index values.

Described time point: recipient sample about 28 days before transplant, after cytoreduction. This TCR was recovered from a man aged 35 to 55 with chronic myeloid leukemia. Some clones in this sample may be carry-over from other donors' samples. V and J are TRBV5-1 and TRBJ2-7, with D possibly matching TRBD1 (6 bases). The sample consisted of peripheral blood mononuclear cells, taken before stem cell transplant. The CDR3 DNA is TGCGCCAGCGGACTTGGGACAAAGCAGTACTTC. Translating gives CASGLGTKQYF.